This TCR beta chain was sequenced in a study of CD4 T cells in relation to SARS-CoV-2 and coronaviruses. Study-level information: TCR beta CDR3s were sequenced after approximately ten-day antigen culture of PBMCs. The HLA restriction of the shared crossreactive spike epitopes was mapped.

Before the COVID-19 pandemic, during about 2011-2019, CD4+ T cells were taken from unexposed donors. After approximately ten days of culture, CD4+ T cells were isolated. Fresh IL-2 medium replaced half the medium on days 3 and 7. This clone was found once. The antigen is not known. The V gene's germline CDR1 is LNHDA and CDR2 SQIVND (reference sequence). The length of the CDR3 is 15 residues. V was pared by 3 bases and J by 4 bases, with 12 bases between. Some clones are missing from TCRdb's copy, which holds only in-frame ones; the method was immunoSEQ multiplex PCR. This table holds 19,000 or so clones, approximately 78% found once.

The sequence derives from a human donor in good health. Specimen: CD4+ T cells from PBMCs, cultured in vitro. The chain carries TRBV19 and TRBJ2-2; maybe TRBD1 (5 bases). The CDR3: CASSMAGNPTGELFF. CDR3 DNA: TGTGCCAGTAGTATGGCAGGGAATCCCACCGGGGAGCTGTTTTTT.